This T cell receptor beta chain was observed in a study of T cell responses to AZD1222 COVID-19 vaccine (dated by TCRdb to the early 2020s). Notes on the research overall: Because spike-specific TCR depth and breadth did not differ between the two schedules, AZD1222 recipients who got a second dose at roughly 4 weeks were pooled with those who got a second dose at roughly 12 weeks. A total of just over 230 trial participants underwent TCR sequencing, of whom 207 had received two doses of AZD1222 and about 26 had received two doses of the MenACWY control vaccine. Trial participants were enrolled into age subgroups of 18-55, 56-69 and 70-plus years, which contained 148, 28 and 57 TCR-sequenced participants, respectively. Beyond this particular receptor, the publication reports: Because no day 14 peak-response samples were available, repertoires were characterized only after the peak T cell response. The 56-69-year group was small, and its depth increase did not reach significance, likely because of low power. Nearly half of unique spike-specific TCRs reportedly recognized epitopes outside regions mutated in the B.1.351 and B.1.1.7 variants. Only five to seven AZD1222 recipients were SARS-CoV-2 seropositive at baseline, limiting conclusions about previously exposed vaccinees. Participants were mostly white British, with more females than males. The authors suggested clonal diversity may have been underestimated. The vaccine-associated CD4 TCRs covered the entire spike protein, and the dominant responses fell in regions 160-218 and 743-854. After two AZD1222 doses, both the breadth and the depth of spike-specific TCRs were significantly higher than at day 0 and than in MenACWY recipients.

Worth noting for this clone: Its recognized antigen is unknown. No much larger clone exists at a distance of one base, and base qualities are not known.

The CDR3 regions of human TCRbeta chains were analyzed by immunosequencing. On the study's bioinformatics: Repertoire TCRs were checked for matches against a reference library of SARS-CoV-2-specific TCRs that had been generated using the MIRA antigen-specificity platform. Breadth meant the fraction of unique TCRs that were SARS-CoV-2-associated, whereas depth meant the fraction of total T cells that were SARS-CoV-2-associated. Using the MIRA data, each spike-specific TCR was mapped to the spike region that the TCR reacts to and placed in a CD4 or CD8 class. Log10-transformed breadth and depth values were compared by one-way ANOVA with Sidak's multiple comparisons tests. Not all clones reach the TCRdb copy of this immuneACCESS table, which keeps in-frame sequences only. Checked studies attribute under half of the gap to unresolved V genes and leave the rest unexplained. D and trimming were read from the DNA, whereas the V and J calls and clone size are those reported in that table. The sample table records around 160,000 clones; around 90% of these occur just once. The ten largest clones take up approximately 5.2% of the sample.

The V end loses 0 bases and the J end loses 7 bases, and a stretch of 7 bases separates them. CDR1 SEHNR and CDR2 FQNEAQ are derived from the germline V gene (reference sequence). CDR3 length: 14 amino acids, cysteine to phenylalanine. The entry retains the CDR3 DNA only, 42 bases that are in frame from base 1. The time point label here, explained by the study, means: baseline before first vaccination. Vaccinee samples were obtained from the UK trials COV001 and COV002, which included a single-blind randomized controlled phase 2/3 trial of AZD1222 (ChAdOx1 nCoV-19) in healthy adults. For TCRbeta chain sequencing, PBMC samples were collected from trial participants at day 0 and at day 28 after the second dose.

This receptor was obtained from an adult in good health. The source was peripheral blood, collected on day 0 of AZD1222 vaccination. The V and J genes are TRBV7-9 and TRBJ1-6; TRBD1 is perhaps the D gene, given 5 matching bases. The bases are TGTGCCAGCAGCTTAGCTAGACAGAATTCACCCCTCCACTTT. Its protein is CASSLARQNSPLHF.